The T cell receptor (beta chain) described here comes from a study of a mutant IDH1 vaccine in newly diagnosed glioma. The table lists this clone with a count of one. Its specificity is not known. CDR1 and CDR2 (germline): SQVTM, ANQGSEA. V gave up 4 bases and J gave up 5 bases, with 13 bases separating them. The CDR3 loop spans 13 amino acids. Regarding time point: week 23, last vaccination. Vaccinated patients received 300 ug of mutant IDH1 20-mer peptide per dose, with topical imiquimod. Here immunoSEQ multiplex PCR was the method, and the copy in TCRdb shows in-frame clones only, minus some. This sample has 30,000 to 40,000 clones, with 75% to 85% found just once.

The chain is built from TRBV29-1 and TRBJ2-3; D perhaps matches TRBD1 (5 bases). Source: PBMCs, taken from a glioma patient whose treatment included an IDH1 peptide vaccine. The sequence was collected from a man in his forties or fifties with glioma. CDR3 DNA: TGCAGCGTTGGATGGGGCTCTCAAGATACGCAGTATTTT. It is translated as CSVGWGSQDTQYF.